What follows is one TCR beta chain and its context. Its antigen remains unidentified. One end of the junction fails to match germline, which may point to a read error. The germline V gene encodes CDR1 SGHTS and CDR2 YDEGEE. CDR3 length equals 16 residues. This entry is derived from a study of OX40 agonist ivuxolimab in advanced cancers. Study observations and caveats: Researchers report that CD8+ T cells had, on average, more expanded clones than CD4+.

The protocol was immunoSEQ multiplex PCR, while the TCRdb copy is restricted to in-frame clones and leaves out a portion. Of 55,000 to 75,000 clones detected, 65% to 90% appear once; the ten largest clones hold about 0.7%. The material sequenced was CD4+ or CD8+ T cells sorted from blood, taken in a trial of the OX40 agonist ivuxolimab. This TCR was recovered from an adult with an advanced solid tumor such as melanoma, head and neck, liver or kidney cancer. The chain recombines TRBV5-8 with TRBJ2-5; D might be TRBD1 or TRBD2, each matching 5 bases. In nucleotides, the CDR3 is TGCGCCAGCAGCCAAGGTTCCGGGACCTTAAGAGAGACCCAGTACTTC. Translated: CASSQGSGTLRETQYF.